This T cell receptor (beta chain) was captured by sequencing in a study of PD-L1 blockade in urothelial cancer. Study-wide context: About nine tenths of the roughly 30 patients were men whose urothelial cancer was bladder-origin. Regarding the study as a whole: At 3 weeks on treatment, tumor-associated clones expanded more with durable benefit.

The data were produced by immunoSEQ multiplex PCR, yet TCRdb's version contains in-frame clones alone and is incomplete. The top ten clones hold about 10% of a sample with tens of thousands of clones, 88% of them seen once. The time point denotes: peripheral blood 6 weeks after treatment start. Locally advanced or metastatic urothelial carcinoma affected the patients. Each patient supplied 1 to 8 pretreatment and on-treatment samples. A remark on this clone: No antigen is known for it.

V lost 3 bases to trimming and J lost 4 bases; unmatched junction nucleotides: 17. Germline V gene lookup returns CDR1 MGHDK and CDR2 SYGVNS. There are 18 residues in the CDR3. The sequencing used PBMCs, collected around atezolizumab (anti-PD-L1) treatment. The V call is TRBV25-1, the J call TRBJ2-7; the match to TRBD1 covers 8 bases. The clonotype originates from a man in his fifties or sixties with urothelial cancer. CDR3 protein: CASSDWMGLQGEDYEQYF. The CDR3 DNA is TGTGCCAGCAGTGATTGGATGGGCTTACAGGGGGAAGATTACGAGCAGTACTTC.